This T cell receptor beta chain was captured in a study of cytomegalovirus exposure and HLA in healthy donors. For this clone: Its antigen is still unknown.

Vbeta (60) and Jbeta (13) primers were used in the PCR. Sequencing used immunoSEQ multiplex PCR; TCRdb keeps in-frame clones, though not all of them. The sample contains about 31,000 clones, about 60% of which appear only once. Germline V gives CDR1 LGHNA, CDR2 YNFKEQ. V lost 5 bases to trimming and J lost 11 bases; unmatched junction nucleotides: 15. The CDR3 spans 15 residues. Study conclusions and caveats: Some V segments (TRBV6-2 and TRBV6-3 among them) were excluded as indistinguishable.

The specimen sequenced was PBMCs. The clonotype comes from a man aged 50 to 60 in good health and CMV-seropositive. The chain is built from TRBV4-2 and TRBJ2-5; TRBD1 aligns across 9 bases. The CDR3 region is CASSGVGTGKFYQYF. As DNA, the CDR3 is TGTGCCAGCAGCGGAGTTGGGACAGGGAAATTCTATCAGTACTTC.